These 30 T cell receptor beta chains originate from one sample sequenced in a study of blood T cell repertoires in COVID-19 (dated by TCRdb to 2020 to 2021). Libraries were made using the immunoSEQ multiplex PCR assay. Here the immuneACCESS table is served through TCRdb, limited to in-frame sequences with V and J called. Missing clones are a known gap in these copies; in checked studies unresolved V genes cover under half, and the rest lacks a known reason. The sample includes 150,000 or so clones, with about 86% observed a single time. The ten largest clones capture about 19% of the sample. Material for sequencing was peripheral blood. The origin of the receptors is a woman of 80 years or more with acute or convalescent COVID-19.

The chain joins TRBV7-9 to TRBJ2-5, with TRBD2 matching over 13 bases. CDR3 length: 19 amino acids. CDR1 is SEHNR and CDR2 is FQNEAQ in the germline V gene (reference sequence). Trimming removed 4 bases from V and 4 bases from J; junction bases left unmatched: 15. This CDR3 is CASSSLDPGRLAGGETQYF. The CDR3 region has the DNA TGTGCCAGCAGCTCTTTAGACCCGGGAAGACTAGCGGGAGGAGAGACCCAGTACTTC.

This chain connects TRBV9 to TRBJ1-2; 7 bases line up with TRBD1. The CDR3 extends over 14 amino acids. Germline CDR1 is SGDLS and CDR2 is YYNGEE. The V segment lost 3 bases and the J segment 6 bases; nucleotides outside the gene matches: 8. CDR3 sequence reads: CASSAYNRGDGYTF. DNA for the CDR3: TGTGCCAGCAGCGCCTATAACAGGGGAGATGGCTACACCTTC. Supplemented by reference TRBV9 and TRBJ1-2, the full variable domain reads DSGVTQTPKHLITATGQRVTLRCSPRSGDLSVYWYQQSLDQGLQFLIQYYNGEERAKGNILERFSAQQFPDLHSELNLSSLELGDSALYFCASSAYNRGDGYTFGSGTRLTVV.

This clone was seen a single time. The rearrangement joins TRBV28 to TRBJ2-1, with 9 bases aligning to TRBD2. The CDR3 contains 15 residues. Germline CDR1 reads MDHEN; CDR2 reads SYDVKM. V shed 5 bases and J 8 bases; nucleotides not matched to a gene: 10. The CDR3 DNA sequence: TGTGCCAGCAGTGGGAGTAGCGGGAGTGTACATGAGCAGTTCTTC. This encodes CASSGSSGSVHEQFF.

The chain has TRBV28 and TRBJ1-4; 7 bases are a match to TRBD1. Germline assignment: CDR1 MDHEN and CDR2 SYDVKM. The CDR3 sequence is 16 residues long. The ends lost 2 bases at V and 0 bases at J; junction bases unmatched: 3. The CDR3 sequence: CASSLAGQSTNEKLFF. CDR3 sequence (DNA): TGTGCCAGCAGTTTAGCGGGACAGTCAACTAATGAAAAACTGTTTTTT.

CDR3 residues: CASSTVSGNTIYF. Written as DNA, the CDR3 is TGTGCCAGTAGCACAGTATCTGGAAACACCATATATTTT. The rearrangement joins TRBV19 to TRBJ1-3; D ambiguous. Germline CDR1 and CDR2: LNHDA and SQIVND (reference sequence). With 6 bases removed from V and 1 base from J, the gap between germline ends came to 7 bases. There are 13 residues in the CDR3.

The chain couples TRBV15 to TRBJ2-3, with 8 bases aligning to TRBD2. The CDR3 spans 16 residues. With 8 bases clipped from V and 2 bases from J, the junction kept 12 bases outside the gene matches. CDR1 and CDR2 (germline): LNHNV, YYDKDF (reference sequence). This CDR3 is CATCLPREGNTDTQYF. CDR3 sequence (DNA): TGTGCCACCTGCCTACCTCGGGAGGGCAACACAGATACGCAGTATTTT.

V is TRBV7-9 and J is TRBJ1-2; unclear D gene. Germline values: CDR1 SEHNR, CDR2 FQNEAQ (reference sequence). The length of the CDR3 is 14 residues. Trimming stripped 5 bases from V and 4 bases from J, with 14 bases between. Written as DNA, the CDR3 is TGTGCCAGCAGCCCCATAGTAGCTTTCTATGGCTACACCTTC. Translated: CASSPIVAFYGYTF.

The chain links TRBV4-2 to TRBJ1-5; 7 bases are a match to TRBD1. V gave up 1 base and J gave up 0 bases; unmatched junction bases: 6. This CDR3 is built from 17 residues. The germline CDR1 and CDR2 sequences are LGHNA and YNFKEQ. CDR3 sequence: CASSQGDSSYSNQPQHF. The CDR3 DNA sequence: TGTGCCAGCAGCCAAGGGGACAGCTCTTATAGCAATCAGCCCCAGCATTTT.

The chain recombines TRBV6-5 with TRBJ2-3; TRBD2 matches at 13 bases. The V segment lost 6 bases and the J segment 6 bases; nucleotides outside the gene matches: 6. This CDR3 contains 15 residues. CDR1 and CDR2 from the germline V gene are MNHEY and SVGAGI. CDR3: CASSRGLAGVDTQYF. The CDR3 nucleotides read TGTGCCAGCAGCCGCGGACTAGCGGGGGTCGATACGCAGTATTTT.

This chain connects TRBV18 to TRBJ2-3, with TRBD2 identical over 7 bases. Trimming removed 2 bases from V and 8 bases from J; junction bases left unmatched: 10. The CDR3 consists of 15 residues. Germline V gene sequence: CDR1 KGHSH, CDR2 LQKENI. The DNA for the CDR3 is TGTGCCAGCTCACCAGGACTAGGTAGGGGAGCTACGCAGTATTTT. This codes for CASSPGLGRGATQYF. Supplemented by reference TRBV18 and TRBJ2-3, the full variable domain reads NAGVMQNPRHLVRRRGQEARLRCSPMKGHSHVYWYRQLPEEGLKFMVYLQKENIIDESGMPKERFSAEFPKEGPSILRIQQVVRGDSAAYFCASSPGLGRGATQYFGPGTRLTVL.

The gene calls are TRBV7-6 and TRBJ1-6, with TRBD1 as a possible D gene (5 bases). The germline V gene encodes CDR1 SGHVS and CDR2 FNYEAQ. V lost 8 bases and J 10 bases, leaving 18 bases between the germline ends. This CDR3 has 14 amino acids. CDR3 region: CASRAGRGRSPLHF. The CDR3 nucleotides read TGTGCCAGCCGGGCCGGGAGGGGACGCTCACCCCTCCACTTT.

The V call is TRBV2, the J call TRBJ1-4; 8 bases are shared with TRBD1. Trimming cost V 8 bases and J 7 bases; bases outside gene matches: 12. Germline values: CDR1 SNHLY, CDR2 FYNNEI. The CDR3 spans 15 residues. This chain's CDR3 is CASQSGIRGLEKLFF. In DNA form, the CDR3 reads TGTGCCAGCCAGTCCGGGATCAGGGGGCTTGAAAAACTGTTTTTT.

V gene TRBV2 combines with J gene TRBJ1-3, with TRBD1 matching over 8 bases. This CDR3 has 15 amino acids. Losses at the gene ends were 4 bases for V and 4 bases for J; bases not matched to a gene: 6. CDR1 and CDR2 (germline): SNHLY, FYNNEI. The CDR3 is CASSATGGSGNTIYF. CDR3 nucleotides: TGTGCCAGCAGTGCTACAGGGGGATCGGGAAACACCATATATTTT.

This chain connects TRBV6-5 to TRBJ1-1, with TRBD1 as a possible D gene (5 bases). This CDR3 region has 15 residues. The V and J ends lost 7 bases and 3 bases respectively, with 18 bases between them. Germline CDR1 reads MNHEY; CDR2 reads SVGAGI. Written as DNA, the CDR3 is TGTGCCAGCACCCCTCAATCAGGGAGGTACACTGAAGCTTTCTTT. The encoded protein is CASTPQSGRYTEAFF.

In regard to this clone: Sequence at one end of the junction differs from germline and may be a read error. The rearrangement uses TRBV7-7 and TRBJ2-1; D unclear. The CDR3 contains 14 residues. CDR1 is SSHAT and CDR2 is FNYEAQ in the germline V gene (reference sequence). The CDR3 DNA sequence: TGTGCTAGCAGCCCCTCGAAGGCGGCCAATGAGCAGTTCTTC. This gives the protein CASSPSKAANEQFF.

This rearrangement joins TRBV5-4 to TRBJ1-1, with 9 nucleotides matching TRBD1. The CDR3 sequence is 15 residues long. After removal of 4 bases from V and 4 bases from J, the junction contained 8 bases not matched to a gene. From germline, CDR1 is SGHNT and CDR2 YYREEE (reference sequence). CDR3 bases: TGTGCCAGCAGCCCGGTGGGACAGGGAGGCACTGAAGCTTTCTTT. Amino acid sequence: CASSPVGQGGTEAFF.

V and J are TRBV5-1 and TRBJ2-5; 14 bases line up with TRBD2. With V trimmed by 0 bases and J by 1 base, 5 bases remained unmatched. Germline V lookup: CDR1 SGHRS, CDR2 YFSETQ. The CDR3 sequence is 18 residues long. CDR3 region: CASSLGLAGGTTQETQYF. CDR3 in DNA: TGCGCCAGCAGCTTGGGACTAGCGGGGGGGACCACCCAAGAGACCCAGTACTTC.

Only one count was recorded for this clone. The V gene is TRBV11-2, the J gene TRBJ2-7; 10 nucleotides agree with TRBD1. V gave up 0 bases and J gave up 6 bases; unmatched junction bases: 2. The CDR3 is 14 amino acids. In germline, CDR1 is SGHAT, CDR2 FQNNGV. CDR3 protein: CASSLDRDRGEQYF. The CDR3 nucleotides are TGTGCCAGCAGCTTAGACCGGGACAGGGGCGAGCAGTACTTC.

The chain employs TRBV6-1 and TRBJ1-3; D is undetermined. Germline CDR1 reads MNHNS; CDR2 reads SASEGT. The CDR3 runs to 14 residues. The ends were cut back, 3 bases at V and 0 bases at J, with 6 bases in the middle. The DNA of the CDR3 is TGTGCCAGCAGTGACCCAGACTCTGGAAACACCATATATTTT. Its translation is CASSDPDSGNTIYF.

The rearrangement links TRBV20-1 to TRBJ1-2, with 7 bases matching TRBD1. This CDR3 is built from 11 residues. Looked up from germline, CDR1 is DFQATT and CDR2 is SNEGSKA (reference sequence). The ends lost 6 bases at V and 8 bases at J; junction bases unmatched: 6. The DNA of the CDR3 is TGCAGTGCGGTGACAGGGTCCGGCTACACCTTC. Translation: CSAVTGSGYTF.

V is TRBV28 and J is TRBJ2-1, with 13 bases aligning to TRBD2. The CDR3 totals 18 residues. J lost 8 bases, V lost 1 base, and 11 bases had no gene match. Per germline, CDR1 MDHEN and CDR2 SYDVKM. The DNA of the CDR3 is TGTGCCAGCAGTTTATACCCAACTAGCGGGAGGGCCCGTGATGAGCAGTTCTTC. Translation: CASSLYPTSGRARDEQFF.

V and J are TRBV5-1 and TRBJ2-5, with D possibly being TRBD1 (6 bases). The V end lost 6 bases, the J end lost 2 bases, and 11 bases lay between the germline ends. The germline V gene has CDR1 SGHRS and CDR2 YFSETQ. The CDR3 extends over 13 amino acids. In nucleotides, the CDR3 is TGCGCCAGCAATCAGGGGAGTCAAGAGACCCAGTACTTC. It translates to CASNQGSQETQYF. The whole variable domain, remainder taken from reference TRBV5-1 and TRBJ2-5, is KAGVTQTPRYLIKTRGQQVTLSCSPISGHRSVSWYQQTPGQGLQFLFEYFSETQRNKGNFPGRFSGRQFSNSRSEMNVSTLELGDSALYLCASNQGSQETQYFGPGTRLLVL.

The V gene is TRBV7-2, the J gene TRBJ2-2; TRBD2 is a possible D gene (6 bases). With 1 base removed from V and 6 bases from J, the gap between germline ends came to 9 bases. Germline values: CDR1 SGHTA, CDR2 FQGNSA. CDR3 length equals 14 residues. The CDR3 DNA reads as TGTGCCAGCAGCTTAGGGGGAGGCCCCGGGGAGCTGTTTTTT. It encodes CASSLGGGPGELFF.

This chain joins TRBV7-2 and TRBJ2-7; 9 bases fit TRBD1. Germline trimming cut 3 bases from V and 7 bases from J; bases unmatched to any gene: 10. The CDR3 runs 15 residues. The germline V gene has CDR1 SGHTA and CDR2 FQGNSA. The DNA of the CDR3 is TGTGCCAGCAGCTTGGAAGGGACAGGGCGATTTGAGCAGTACTTC. Translation: CASSLEGTGRFEQYF.

The chain recombines TRBV5-1 with TRBJ1-1; 9 positions match TRBD1. The J segment lost 7 bases and the V segment lost 4 bases, leaving 5 bases of the junction unmatched. The CDR3 contains 13 residues. The germline gives CDR1 SGHRS, CDR2 YFSETQ. The CDR3, as DNA: TGCGCCAGCAGCCAGGACAGGGGCCGTGAAGCTTTCTTT. Its protein product is CASSQDRGREAFF.

This chain connects TRBV11-2 to TRBJ2-7; possibly TRBD2 for D (5 bases). The CDR3 runs 14 residues. Germline CDR1 reads SGHAT; CDR2 reads FQNNGV. Trimming removed 4 bases from V and 4 bases from J, with 14 bases in between. CDR3 bases: TGTGCCAGCAGCTCTGGGTTAGCGAGGTACGAGCAGTACTTC. It specifies CASSSGLARYEQYF.

The rearrangement links TRBV19 to TRBJ1-1; D is undetermined. Germline CDR1 LNHDA, CDR2 SQIVND (reference sequence). This CDR3 has 14 amino acids. V was trimmed by 3 bases and J by 11 bases, leaving 19 bases between them. CDR3 bases: TGTGCCAGTAGTATGGATGGAGTAAGTAGCTTGGCTTTCTTT. It specifies CASSMDGVSSLAFF.

The rearrangement joins TRBV5-1 to TRBJ1-2; tentative D call: TRBD1 (6 bases). V lost 2 bases and J lost 6, with 14 bases in between. CDR3 length equals 14 residues. The germline V gene has CDR1 SGHRS and CDR2 YFSETQ. CDR3 DNA sequence: TGCGCCAGCAGCTTAGACCAGGGGTTGGATGGCTACACCTTC. Encoded protein: CASSLDQGLDGYTF.

J is TRBJ1-5 and V is TRBV7-2; D ambiguous. V dropped 4 bases and J dropped 3 bases, with 13 bases sitting between them. CDR1 is SGHTA, CDR2 FQGNSA, per germline. The CDR3 spans 15 residues. In DNA, the CDR3 is TGTGCCAGCAGCTCAGAGGCACTGATCAATCAGCCCCAGCATTTT. Its translation is CASSSEALINQPQHF.

The chain joins TRBV28 to TRBJ2-3; D might be TRBD2 (7 bases). CDR1 is MDHEN, CDR2 SYDVKM, per germline. V shed 6 bases and J shed 6 bases, with 13 bases lying between them. This CDR3 is built from 13 residues. In DNA form, the CDR3 reads TGTGCCAGCAGGTGGGGGGGGGCGGATACGCAGTATTTT. As protein: CASRWGGADTQYF.